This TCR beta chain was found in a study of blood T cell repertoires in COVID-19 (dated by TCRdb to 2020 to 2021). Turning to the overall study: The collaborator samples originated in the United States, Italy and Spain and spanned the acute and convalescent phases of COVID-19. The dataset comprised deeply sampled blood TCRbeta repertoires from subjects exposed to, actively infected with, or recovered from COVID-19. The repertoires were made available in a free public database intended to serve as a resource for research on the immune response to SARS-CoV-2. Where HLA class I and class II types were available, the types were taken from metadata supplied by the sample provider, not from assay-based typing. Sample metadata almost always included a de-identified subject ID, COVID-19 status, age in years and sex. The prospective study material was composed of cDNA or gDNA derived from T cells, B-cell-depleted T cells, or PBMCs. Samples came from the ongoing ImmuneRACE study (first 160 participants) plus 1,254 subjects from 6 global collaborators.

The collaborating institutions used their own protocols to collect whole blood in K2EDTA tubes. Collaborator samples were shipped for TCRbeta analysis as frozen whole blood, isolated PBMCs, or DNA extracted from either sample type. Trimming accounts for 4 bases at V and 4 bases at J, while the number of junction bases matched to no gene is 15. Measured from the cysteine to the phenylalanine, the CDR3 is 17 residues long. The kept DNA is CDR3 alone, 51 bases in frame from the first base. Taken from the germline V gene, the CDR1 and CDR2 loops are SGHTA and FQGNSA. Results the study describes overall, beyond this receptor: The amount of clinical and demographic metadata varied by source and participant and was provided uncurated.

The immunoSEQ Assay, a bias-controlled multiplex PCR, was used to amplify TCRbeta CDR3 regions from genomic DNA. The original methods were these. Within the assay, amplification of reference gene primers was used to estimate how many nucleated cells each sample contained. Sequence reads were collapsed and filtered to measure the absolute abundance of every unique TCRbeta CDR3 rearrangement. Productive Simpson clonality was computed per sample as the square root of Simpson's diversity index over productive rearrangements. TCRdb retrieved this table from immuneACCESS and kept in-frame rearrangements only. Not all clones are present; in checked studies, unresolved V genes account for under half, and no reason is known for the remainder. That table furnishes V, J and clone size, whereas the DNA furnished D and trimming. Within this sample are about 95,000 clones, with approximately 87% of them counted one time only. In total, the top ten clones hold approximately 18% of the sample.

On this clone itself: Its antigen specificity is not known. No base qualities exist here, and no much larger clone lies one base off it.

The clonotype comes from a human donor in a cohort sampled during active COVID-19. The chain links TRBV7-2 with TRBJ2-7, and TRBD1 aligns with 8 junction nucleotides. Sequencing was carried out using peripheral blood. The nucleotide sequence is TGTGCCAGCAGCTCCCTTCGGACAGGGTATTTAAATTACGAGCAGTACTTC. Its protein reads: CASSSLRTGYLNYEQYF.